The T cell receptor beta chain under discussion was sequenced for a study of cytomegalovirus exposure and HLA in healthy donors. Germline V gene lookup returns CDR1 MNHEY and CDR2 SMNVEV (reference sequence). The CDR3 has 14 residues. V was trimmed by 1 base and J by 1 base, leaving 7 bases between them. The PCR was carried out with 60 Vbeta primers and 13 Jbeta primers. Clones were sequenced by immunoSEQ multiplex PCR, and TCRdb holds only the in-frame ones, with some missing. The data hold fewer than 200,000 clones, with roughly 80% observed a single time. This receptor was obtained from a male donor in good health and CMV-seronegative. V usage is TRBV27 and J usage is TRBJ1-1; D gene unclear. The sequenced sample consisted of PBMCs. The CDR3 DNA is TGTGCCAGCAGTTTATGGGCCGAGAACACTGAAGCTTTCTTT. Amino acid sequence: CASSLWAENTEAFF.